The 8 T cell receptor beta chains listed next were all sequenced from one sample in a study of identical twins. TCRdb recomputed calls from the 5' RACE reads with MiXCR, one row per CDR3 protein. The sample consists of some 1,700,000 distinct CDR3 sequences, about 31% of them appearing once. Sequences were obtained from cord blood. These receptors all stem from a newborn girl in good health.

The chain combines TRBV4-2 with TRBJ2-1; D not certain. The CDR3 loop spans 12 amino acids. CDR1 and CDR2 (germline): LGHNA, YNFKEQ. V lost 0 bases and J lost 8, with 5 bases in between. Here the CDR3 reads CASSQDRHEQFF. The CDR3 coding sequence is TGTGCCAGCAGCCAAGATAGACATGAGCAGTTCTTC.

The table lists this clonotype with a few counts. V gene TRBV2 combines with J gene TRBJ1-1; weak D call: TRBD1 (6 bases). Germline V gene lookup returns CDR1 SNHLY and CDR2 FYNNEI. V lost 6 bases and J lost 1, with 12 bases in between. The CDR3 extends over 14 amino acids. The CDR3 DNA follows: TGTGCCAGCAGAGTAAAGGGACAGAACACTGAAGCTTTCTTT. Translating gives CASRVKGQNTEAFF.

The J gene is TRBJ1-2, the V gene TRBV20-1, with a tentative D call TRBD1 (6 bases). Trimming removed 0 bases at V and 8 bases at J, with 22 bases between. CDR3 length: 16 residues. The germline V gene encodes CDR1 DFQATT and CDR2 SNEGSKA (reference sequence). CDR3 amino acids: CSARDRVSTGTRGYTF. DNA for the CDR3: TGCAGTGCTAGAGATCGGGTCTCGACAGGAACTCGGGGCTACACCTTC.

DNA of the CDR3: TGCGCCAGCAGCTTGAACCTAGCGGGAGGCGCCAATGAGCAGTACTTC. Amino acids: CASSLNLAGGANEQYF. The V call is TRBV5-1, the J call TRBJ2-5; 11 bases align to TRBD2. Trimming took 1 base from V and 11 from J; bases not matched to a gene: 13. CDR1 is SGHRS and CDR2 is YFSETQ in the germline V gene. The length of the CDR3 is 16 residues.

Concerning this clonotype: A read error may explain this, as a much larger clone is one base away. V is TRBV12-3 or TRBV12-4 and J is TRBJ2-1; D remains unclear. The CDR3 is made up of 13 amino acids. The ends were cut back, 1 base at V and 5 bases at J, with 6 bases in the middle. The CDR3 protein is CASSLGANNEQFF. CDR3 DNA: TGTGCCAGCAGTTTAGGGGCCAACAATGAGCAGTTCTTC.

V and J are TRBV9 and TRBJ2-2, with 12 positions matching TRBD2. The J segment lost 4 bases and the V segment lost 3 bases, leaving 4 bases of the junction unmatched. The CDR3 runs to 16 residues. CDR1 SGDLS and CDR2 YYNGEE come from the germline V gene. CDR3 amino acids: CASSGRLAGVTGELFF. CDR3 coding DNA: TGTGCCAGCAGCGGGAGACTAGCGGGGGTCACCGGGGAGCTGTTTTTT.

This clonotype was detected only once. V and J are TRBV4-2 and TRBJ2-2; either TRBD1 or TRBD2 may supply D (5 bases each). The CDR3 runs to 16 residues. The V gene lost 0 bases and the J gene lost 4 bases, with 12 bases spanning the gap. CDR1 and CDR2 (germline): LGHNA, YNFKEQ. The CDR3 sequence is CASSQDPGPLTGELFF. CDR3 in DNA: TGTGCCAGCAGCCAAGACCCGGGACCACTCACCGGGGAGCTGTTTTTT.

The CDR3 bases are TGTGCCAGCAGCCTCGGGACAGCCGTTAACCTACTTTATGGCTACACCTTC. As protein: CASSLGTAVNLLYGYTF. This chain uses TRBV7-9 with TRBJ1-2; 7 bases are shared with TRBD1. The V gene end was trimmed by 5 bases and the J gene end by 5 bases; junction bases not matched to a gene: 17. Per germline, CDR1 SEHNR and CDR2 FQNEAQ (reference sequence). The CDR3 loop spans 17 amino acids.